This T cell receptor (beta chain) was identified in a study of T cells expressing NK-cell markers (dated by TCRdb to between 2020 and 2021). General notes on the study: About eight donors provided sorted CD3+CD56+NKG2C+, CD3+CD56+NKG2C- and CD3+CD56-NKG2C+ T-cell subsets, whose TCR beta-chain repertoires were profiled. All eight donors whose samples were sequenced were randomly selected healthy volunteers, three of them men and five women. Among the eight sequenced donors, only one was HCMV-seronegative, while the other seven were HCMV-seropositive. Illumina HiSeq 2000/2500, MiSeq or NextSeq was used to sequence libraries as 2 x 150 bp reads. What the work shows at the level of the full study, not this receptor alone: Those dominant clonotypes were again the most abundant among CD3+CD56-NKG2C+ cells in a handful of donors, at 28.3-60.1%. Whether the expanded NKG2C-expressing T cell clones were specific for HCMV antigens remained unclear. In several donors, the dominant CD3+CD56+NKG2C+ clonotypes ranked among the top 10 CD8+ clonotypes, making up 1.0-7.0% of CD8+ T cells.

The germline V gene specifies SQVTM as CDR1 and ANQGSEA as CDR2. Measured from the cysteine to the phenylalanine, the CDR3 is 12 residues long. The DNA sequence is not available. Sequencing relied on an Illumina HiSeq 2000. TCR beta cDNA libraries were made by 5'RACE template switching that added a universal primer site and unique molecular identifiers. Synthesis of cDNA was primed from the TCR beta constant segment and was followed by two consecutive PCR amplification steps. In the paper's pipeline: Reads were demultiplexed and grouped by UMI with MIGEC, and clonotypes were assembled and quantified with MiTCR. To exclude erroneous sequences, any TCR cDNA sequence not supported by at least two reads was discarded. The tcR package was used for downstream repertoire analysis, and clonotypes were matched between fractions using CDR3 nucleotide sequence together with V segment. VDJmatch was used to annotate antigen specificity against VDJdb, with one amino acid substitution in CDR3 permitted. Each CDR3 protein sequence appears as one entry after TCRdb reprocessed the reads, and no DNA is included. These V and J calls rely on TCRdb rather than the paper's analysis. The sample table gives 400,000 to 550,000 distinct CDR3 sequences. The ten largest clones add up to 6% to 9.5% of the sample.

HCMV serostatus was determined by detecting HCMV-specific IgG in serum with a commercial ELISA kit. Peripheral blood mononuclear cells were isolated from blood by Ficoll density gradient centrifugation. Notes on this clonotype: What this receptor recognizes is not known.

The clonotype comes from a woman between 18 and 75 years old in good health. Sequenced input: blood T cells: a sorted CD56 or NKG2C T cell subset, CD4+ or CD8+ T cells, or bulk PBMC T cells (not recorded which). The chain is made from TRBV29-1 and TRBJ2-7; checking the TCRdb D call of TRBD2 is not possible without DNA. The CDR3 reads as follows: CSVGLAGVEQYF.